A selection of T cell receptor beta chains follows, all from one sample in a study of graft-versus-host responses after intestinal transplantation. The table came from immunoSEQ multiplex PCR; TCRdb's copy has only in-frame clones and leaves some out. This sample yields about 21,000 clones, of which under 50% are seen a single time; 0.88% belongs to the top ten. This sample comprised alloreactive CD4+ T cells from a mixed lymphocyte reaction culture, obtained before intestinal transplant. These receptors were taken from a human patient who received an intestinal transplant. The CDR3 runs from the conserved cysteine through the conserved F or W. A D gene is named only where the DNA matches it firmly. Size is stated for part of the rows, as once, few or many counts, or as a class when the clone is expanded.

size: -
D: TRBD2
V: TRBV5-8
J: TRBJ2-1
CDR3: CASSQTSGSYNEQFF
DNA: TGTGCCAGCAGCCAAACTAGCGGCTCCTACAATGAGCAGTTCTTC

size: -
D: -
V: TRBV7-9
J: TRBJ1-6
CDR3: CATAWSYNSPLHF
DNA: TGTGCCACTGCGTGGTCCTATAATTCACCCCTCCACTTT

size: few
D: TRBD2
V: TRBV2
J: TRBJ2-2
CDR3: CASRRTSGGAGELFF
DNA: TGTGCCAGCCGACGGACTAGCGGGGGAGCCGGGGAGCTGTTTTTT

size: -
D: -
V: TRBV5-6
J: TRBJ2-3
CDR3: CASSSADTQYF
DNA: TGTGCCAGCAGCTCCGCAGATACGCAGTATTTT

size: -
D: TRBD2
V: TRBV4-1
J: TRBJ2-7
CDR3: CASSQTGTSGAYEQYF
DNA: TGCGCCAGCAGCCAAACCGGGACTAGCGGGGCCTACGAGCAGTACTTC

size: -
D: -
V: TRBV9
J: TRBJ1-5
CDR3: CASSVGAGPQHF
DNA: TGTGCCAGCAGCGTAGGGGCCGGGCCCCAGCATTTT

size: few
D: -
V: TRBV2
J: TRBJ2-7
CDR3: CASSANSFEQYF
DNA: TGTGCCAGCAGTGCCAATAGTTTCGAGCAGTACTTC

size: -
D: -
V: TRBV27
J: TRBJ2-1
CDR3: CASSPIYGSGVF
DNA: TGTGCCAGCAGTCCCATCTATGGCTCGGGGGTCTTC

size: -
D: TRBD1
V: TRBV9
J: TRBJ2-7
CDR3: CASSVDYRGTGEQYF
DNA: TGTGCCAGCAGCGTAGATTACAGGGGTACCGGCGAGCAGTACTTC

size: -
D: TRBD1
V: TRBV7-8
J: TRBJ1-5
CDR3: CASSSTGEPNQPQHF
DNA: TGTGCCAGCAGCTCCACAGGGGAGCCCAATCAGCCCCAGCATTTT

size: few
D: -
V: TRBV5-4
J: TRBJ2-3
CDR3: CASSPTLGDTQYF
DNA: TGTGCCAGCAGCCCCACCCTCGGAGATACGCAGTATTTT

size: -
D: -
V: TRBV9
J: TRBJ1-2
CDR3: CASSVEQGSQGYTF
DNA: TGTGCCAGCAGCGTAGAACAGGGAAGTCAAGGCTACACCTTC

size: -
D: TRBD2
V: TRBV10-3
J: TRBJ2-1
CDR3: CAIIGGSGGNYNEQFF
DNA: TGTGCCATCATTGGGGGTAGCGGGGGGAATTACAATGAGCAGTTCTTC

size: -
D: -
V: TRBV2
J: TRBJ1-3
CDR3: CASSGGGTIYF
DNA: TGTGCCAGCAGTGGAGGGGGCACCATATATTTT

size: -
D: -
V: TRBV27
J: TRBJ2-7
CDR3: CASSLITTGGYEQYF
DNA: TGTGCCAGCAGTTTAATTACGACGGGTGGCTACGAGCAGTACTTC

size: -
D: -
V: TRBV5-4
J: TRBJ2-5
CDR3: CASSRAGSGETQYF
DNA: TGTGCCAGCAGCCGGGCGGGATCTGGGGAGACCCAGTACTTC

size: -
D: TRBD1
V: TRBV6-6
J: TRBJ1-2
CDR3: CAGGQLNYGYTF
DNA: TGTGCCGGGGGACAGCTCAACTATGGCTACACCTTC

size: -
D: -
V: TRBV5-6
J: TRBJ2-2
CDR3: CASSWTFLGTGELFF
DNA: TGTGCCAGCAGCTGGACATTCCTGGGGACCGGGGAGCTGTTTTTT

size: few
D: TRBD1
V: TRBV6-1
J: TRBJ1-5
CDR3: CASSERDRAHQPQHF
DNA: TGTGCCAGCAGTGAAAGGGACAGGGCCCATCAGCCCCAGCATTTT

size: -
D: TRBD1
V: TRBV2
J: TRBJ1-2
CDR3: CASSAQDRRIRGYTF
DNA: TGTGCCAGCAGTGCCCAGGACAGGAGAATCCGCGGCTACACCTTC

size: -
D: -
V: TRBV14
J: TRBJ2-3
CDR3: CASSQDPLFTDTQYF
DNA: TGTGCCAGCAGCCAAGATCCCCTATTCACAGATACGCAGTATTTT

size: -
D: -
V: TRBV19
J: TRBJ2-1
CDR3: CASQSSVSSYNEQFF
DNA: TGTGCCAGCCAGTCTAGCGTTAGCTCCTACAATGAGCAGTTCTTC

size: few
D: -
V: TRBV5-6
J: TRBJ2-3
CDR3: CASSLVPSSWAGATDTQYF
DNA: TGTGCCAGCAGCTTGGTCCCATCAAGTTGGGCGGGGGCCACAGATACGCAGTATTTT

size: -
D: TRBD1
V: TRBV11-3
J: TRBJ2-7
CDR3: CASSLGGTAAYEQYF
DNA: TGTGCCAGCAGCTTAGGAGGGACAGCGGCCTACGAGCAGTACTTC

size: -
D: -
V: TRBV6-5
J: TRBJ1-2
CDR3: CASSSLYGYTF
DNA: TGTGCCAGCAGTTCCCTCTATGGCTACACCTTC

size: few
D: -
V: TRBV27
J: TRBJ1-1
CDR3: CASSLRWATEAFF
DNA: TGTGCCAGCAGTTTAAGGTGGGCCACTGAAGCTTTCTTT

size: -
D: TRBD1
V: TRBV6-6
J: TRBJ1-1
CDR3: CASSSQGSGDTEAFF
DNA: TGTGCCAGCAGTTCACAGGGGAGTGGCGACACTGAAGCTTTCTTT

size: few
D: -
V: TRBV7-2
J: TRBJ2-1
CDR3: CASSPRTGRVQFF
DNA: TGTGCCAGCAGCCCGCGGACAGGGAGGGTGCAGTTCTTC